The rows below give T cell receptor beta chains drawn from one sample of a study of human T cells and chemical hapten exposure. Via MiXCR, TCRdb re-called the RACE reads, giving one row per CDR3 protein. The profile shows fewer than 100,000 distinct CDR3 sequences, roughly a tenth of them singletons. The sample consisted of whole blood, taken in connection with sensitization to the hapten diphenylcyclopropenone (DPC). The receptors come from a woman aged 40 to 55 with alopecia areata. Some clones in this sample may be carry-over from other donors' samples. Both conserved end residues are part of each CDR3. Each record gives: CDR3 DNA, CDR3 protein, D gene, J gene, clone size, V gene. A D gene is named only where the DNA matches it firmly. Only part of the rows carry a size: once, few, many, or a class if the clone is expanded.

TGTGCCATAGGAAGGCAGGGATCCTACGAGCAGTACTTC | CAIGRQGSYEQYF | NA | TRBJ2-7 | many | TRBV6-2/TRBV6-3
TGTGCCAGCAGTTTTCAGGGTGATCAGCCCCAGCATTTT | CASSFQGDQPQHF | NA | TRBJ1-5 | many | TRBV27
TGCAGTGCCTCCGGGACAGGGGGCGGGAGGGGAAGAGAGACCCAGTACTTC | CSASGTGGGRGRETQYF | TRBD1 | TRBJ2-5 | NA | TRBV20-1
TGTGCCATCAGTGATCTAGTGGGCGAGCAGTACTTC | CAISDLVGEQYF | NA | TRBJ2-7 | few | TRBV10-3
TGCAGTGCTGTCTCAGGGGGTATGAACACTGAAGCTTTCTTT | CSAVSGGMNTEAFF | TRBD1 | TRBJ1-1 | many | TRBV20-1
TGTGCCAGCAGCAACCTATACACAGATACGCAGTATTTT | CASSNLYTDTQYF | NA | TRBJ2-3 | many | TRBV12-3/TRBV12-4
TGTGCCAGCAGCTTCGGGGATACCTACAATGAGCAGTTCTTC | CASSFGDTYNEQFF | NA | TRBJ2-1 | many | TRBV11-3
TGTGCCAGCAGTTTCGTGTGGCGGAATAATTCACCCCTCCACTTT | CASSFVWRNNSPLHF | NA | TRBJ1-6 | few | TRBV28
TGTGCCAGCAGCCGGCTAGACGGGGGCGGAGGCACAGATACGCAGTATTTT | CASSRLDGGGGTDTQYF | NA | TRBJ2-3 | few | TRBV7-8
TGTGCCAGCAGTCCCTCGGGACGAGGGGGCCACGAGCAGTACTTC | CASSPSGRGGHEQYF | TRBD1 | TRBJ2-7 | NA | TRBV6-2/TRBV6-3
TGTGCCAGCAGTTTCCTCAGCACAGATACGCAGTATTTT | CASSFLSTDTQYF | NA | TRBJ2-3 | few | TRBV27
TGTGCCAGCAGCTTAGTCCGGGAGCAGTTCTTC | CASSLVREQFF | NA | TRBJ2-1 | few | TRBV11-2
TGTGCCAGCAGTTTATCCGCGCGGGGGGGCGCCTACAATGAGCAGTTCTTC | CASSLSARGGAYNEQFF | TRBD2 | TRBJ2-1 | few | TRBV12-3/TRBV12-4
TGTGCAAGTCGCTCCGGTCTAGCGGGAGGCCCAAGGGAGACCCAGTACTTC | CASRSGLAGGPRETQYF | NA | TRBJ2-5 | NA | TRBV12-2
TGCGCCAGCAGCTTGGGTGCGGGACTAGCAGTGAATGAGCAGTTCTTC | CASSLGAGLAVNEQFF | TRBD2 | TRBJ2-1 | many | TRBV5-1
TGCAGCGTTGTACTTGGGACTAGCGGAGGATACGAGCAGTACTTC | CSVVLGTSGGYEQYF | TRBD2 | TRBJ2-7 | few | TRBV29-1
TGTGCCAGTAGTGACCGACAGGGGACCGGGGCCAACGTCCTGACTTTC | CASSDRQGTGANVLTF | TRBD1 | TRBJ2-6 | few | TRBV19
TGTGCCAGCAGCGTAGTGCCGGAAGGCTACGAGCAGTACTTC | CASSVVPEGYEQYF | NA | TRBJ2-7 | few | TRBV9
TGCGCCAGCAGCCAAGATATGCCCGGGGTTAATTCACCCCTCCACTTT | CASSQDMPGVNSPLHF | NA | TRBJ1-6 | many | TRBV4-3
TGTGCCAGCAGTGAACTGGCTGGGGGGCGTACAGATACGCAGTATTTT | CASSELAGGRTDTQYF | NA | TRBJ2-3 | few | TRBV6-1
TGTGCCATCAGTGAGTCAGCGACTAACGACTACGAGCAGTACTTC | CAISESATNDYEQYF | NA | TRBJ2-7 | few | TRBV10-3
TGCAGCGTGAGGGGGTGGCGGCCCTACGAGCAGTACTTC | CSVRGWRPYEQYF | NA | TRBJ2-7 | NA | TRBV29-1
TGTGCCAGCAGCGTCGGGGACACCCCCACAGATACGCAGTATTTT | CASSVGDTPTDTQYF | NA | TRBJ2-3 | few | TRBV9
TGTGCCAGCAGCCCCGACAGGGGTGGCTACACCTTC | CASSPDRGGYTF | TRBD1 | TRBJ1-2 | many | TRBV28
TGCAGCGGTGGACTAGATTCCCACGAGCAGTACTTC | CSGGLDSHEQYF | TRBD2 | TRBJ2-7 | NA | TRBV29-1
TGTGCCAGCAGCTCAAACGGGGGACGGAACTACGAGCAGTACTTC | CASSSNGGRNYEQYF | NA | TRBJ2-7 | many | TRBV5-5
TGTGCCAGCAGCCACAGGGGGGGGACCTACGAGCAGTACTTC | CASSHRGGTYEQYF | NA | TRBJ2-7 | many | TRBV28
TGTGCCAGCGACGGGGGGATTCGTACGAATGAGCAGTTCTTC | CASDGGIRTNEQFF | TRBD2 | TRBJ2-1 | NA | TRBV12-3/TRBV12-4
TGTGCCAGCAGCAAAGCAGGGCAGGACACCGGGGAGCTGTTTTTT | CASSKAGQDTGELFF | NA | TRBJ2-2 | many | TRBV21-1
TGTGCCAGCAGCTTAAGCCAGGGACCCTCCTACGAGCAGTACTTC | CASSLSQGPSYEQYF | NA | TRBJ2-7 | NA | TRBV7-6
TGTGCCAGCAGCCAGACAGGGGGGAATGAAAAACTGTTTTTT | CASSQTGGNEKLFF | TRBD1 | TRBJ1-4 | few | TRBV7-2
TGTGCCAGCGGAGGACAGTTCTCCTACGAGCAGTACTTC | CASGGQFSYEQYF | NA | TRBJ2-7 | many | TRBV12-3/TRBV12-4